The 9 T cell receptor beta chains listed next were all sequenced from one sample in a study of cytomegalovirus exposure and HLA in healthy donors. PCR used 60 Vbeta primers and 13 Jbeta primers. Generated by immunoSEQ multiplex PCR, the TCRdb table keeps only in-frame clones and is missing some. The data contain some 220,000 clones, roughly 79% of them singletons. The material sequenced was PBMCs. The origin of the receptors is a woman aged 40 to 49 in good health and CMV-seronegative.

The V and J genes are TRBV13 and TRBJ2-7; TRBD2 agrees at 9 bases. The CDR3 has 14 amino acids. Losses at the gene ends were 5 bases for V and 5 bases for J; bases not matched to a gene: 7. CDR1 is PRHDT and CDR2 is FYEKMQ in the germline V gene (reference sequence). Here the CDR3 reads CASSPYGGGDEQYF. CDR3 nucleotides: TGTGCCAGCAGCCCCTACGGCGGGGGGGACGAGCAGTACTTC.

This chain's CDR3 is CASSQVRDSNTGELFF. In DNA, the CDR3 is TGTGCCAGCAGCCAAGTCCGAGACAGCAACACCGGGGAGCTGTTTTTT. The rearrangement uses TRBV14 and TRBJ2-2; tentatively, D is TRBD1 (5 bases). The CDR3 contains 16 residues. V dropped 1 base and J dropped 2 bases, with 11 bases sitting between them. Germline CDR1 is SGHDN and CDR2 is FVKESK.

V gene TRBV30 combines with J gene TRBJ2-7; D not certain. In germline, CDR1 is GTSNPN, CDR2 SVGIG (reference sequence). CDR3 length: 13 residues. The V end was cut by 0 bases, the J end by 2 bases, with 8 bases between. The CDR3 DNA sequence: TGTGCCTGGAGTGTATACGCTACCTACGAGCAGTACTTC. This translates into CAWSVYATYEQYF.

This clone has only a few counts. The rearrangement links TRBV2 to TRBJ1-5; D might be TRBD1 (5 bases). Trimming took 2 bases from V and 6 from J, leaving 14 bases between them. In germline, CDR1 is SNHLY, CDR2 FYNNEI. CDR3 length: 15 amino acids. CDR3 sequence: CASSELRGMAQPQHF. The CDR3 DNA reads TGTGCCAGCAGTGAACTGCGGGGGATGGCTCAGCCCCAGCATTTT. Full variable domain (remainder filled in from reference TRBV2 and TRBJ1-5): EPEVTQTPSHQVTQMGQEVILRCVPISNHLYFYWYRQILGQKVEFLVSFYNNEISEKSEIFDDQFSVERPDGSNFTLKIRSTKLEDSAMYFCASSELRGMAQPQHFGDGTRLSIL.

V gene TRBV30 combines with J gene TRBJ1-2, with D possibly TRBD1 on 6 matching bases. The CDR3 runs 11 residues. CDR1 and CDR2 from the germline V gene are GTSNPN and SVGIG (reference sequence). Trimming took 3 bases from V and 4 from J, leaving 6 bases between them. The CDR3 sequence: CAWRQGYGYTF. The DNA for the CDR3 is TGTGCCTGGAGACAGGGCTATGGCTACACCTTC.

CDR3 nucleotide sequence: TGTGCCAGCACCAAAGACGGAGGCAGGCTTTTCTCACCCCTCCACTTT. This gives the protein CASTKDGGRLFSPLHF. The V and J genes are TRBV11-3 and TRBJ1-6; D is undetermined. Trimming took 7 bases from V and 10 from J, leaving 23 bases between them. CDR3 size: 16 residues. From germline, CDR1 is SGHNT and CDR2 YENEEA. Full variable domain (missing parts from reference TRBV11-3 and TRBJ1-6): EAGVVQSPRYKIIEKKQPVAFWCNPISGHNTLYWYLQNLGQGPELLIRYENEEAVDDSQLPKDRFSAERLKGVDSTLKIQPAELGDSAVYLCASTKDGGRLFSPLHFGNGTRLTVT.

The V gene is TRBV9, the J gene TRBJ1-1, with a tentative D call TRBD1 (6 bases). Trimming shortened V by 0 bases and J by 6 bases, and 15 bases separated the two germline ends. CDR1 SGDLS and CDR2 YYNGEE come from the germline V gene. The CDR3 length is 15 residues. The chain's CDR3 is CASSVDTGQEAEAFF. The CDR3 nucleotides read TGTGCCAGCAGCGTAGATACAGGGCAAGAGGCTGAAGCTTTCTTT.

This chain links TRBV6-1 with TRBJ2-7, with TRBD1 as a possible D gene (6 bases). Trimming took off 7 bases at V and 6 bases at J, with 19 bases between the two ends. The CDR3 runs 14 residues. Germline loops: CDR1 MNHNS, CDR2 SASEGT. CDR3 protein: CASTSLTGGGEQYF. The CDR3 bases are TGTGCCAGCACCTCCCTGACAGGAGGCGGCGAGCAGTACTTC.

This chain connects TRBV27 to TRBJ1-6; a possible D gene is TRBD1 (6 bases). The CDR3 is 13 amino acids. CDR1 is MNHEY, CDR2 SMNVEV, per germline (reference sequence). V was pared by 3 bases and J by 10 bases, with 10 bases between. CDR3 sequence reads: CASSFQGQSPLHF. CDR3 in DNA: TGTGCCAGCAGTTTCCAGGGGCAGTCACCCCTCCACTTT.